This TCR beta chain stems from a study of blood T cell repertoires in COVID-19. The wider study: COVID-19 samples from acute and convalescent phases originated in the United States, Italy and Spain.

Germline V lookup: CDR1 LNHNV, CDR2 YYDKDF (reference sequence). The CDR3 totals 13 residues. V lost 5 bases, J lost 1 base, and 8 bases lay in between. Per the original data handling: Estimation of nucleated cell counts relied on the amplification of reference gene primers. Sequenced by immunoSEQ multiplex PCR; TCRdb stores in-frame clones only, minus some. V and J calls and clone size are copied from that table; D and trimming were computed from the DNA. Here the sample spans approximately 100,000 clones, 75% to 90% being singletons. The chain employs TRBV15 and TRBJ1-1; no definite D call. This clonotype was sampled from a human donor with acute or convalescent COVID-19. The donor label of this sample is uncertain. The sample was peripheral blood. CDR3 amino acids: CATSWAENTEAFF. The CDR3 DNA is TGTGCCACCAGCTGGGCAGAGAACACTGAAGCTTTCTTT. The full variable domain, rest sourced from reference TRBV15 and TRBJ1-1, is DAMVIQNPRYQVTQFGKPVTLSCSQTLNHNVMYWYQQKSSQAPKLLFHYYDKDFNNEADTPDNFQSRRPNTSFCFLDIRSPGLGDTAMYLCATSWAENTEAFFGQGTRLTVV.